This T cell receptor (beta chain) was identified during a study of blood T cell repertoires in COVID-19. Only in-frame clones appear in the TCRdb table, and some are missing; sequencing was by immunoSEQ multiplex PCR. This sample yields some 200,000 clones, of which approximately 80% are seen a single time; about 13% belongs to the top ten. Sample: peripheral blood. This receptor was obtained from a human donor in a cohort sampled during active COVID-19.

Here the CDR3 reads CASSLLNRDYGYTF. CDR3 bases: TGTGCCAGCAGTTTATTGAACAGGGACTATGGCTACACCTTC. The chain recombines TRBV28 with TRBJ1-2; weak D call: TRBD1 (6 bases). This CDR3 comprises 14 residues. The V and J ends lost 1 base and 3 bases respectively, with 9 bases between them. Germline lookup yields CDR1 MDHEN and CDR2 SYDVKM.